Shown below are 18 T cell receptor beta chains from a single sample sequenced in a study of blood T cell repertoires in COVID-19. Profiled with immunoSEQ multiplex PCR; TCRdb holds only in-frame clones, not every one. The table has about 230,000 clones, 75% to 85% seen once. The specimen was peripheral blood. The receptor set was obtained from a woman aged 45-59 years with acute or convalescent COVID-19.

The V call is TRBV5-1, the J call TRBJ1-5; no firm D call. Deletions cut 0 bases from V and 10 bases from J, with 17 bases between. CDR3 length: 15 amino acids. The germline CDR1 and CDR2 sequences are SGHRS and YFSETQ. The CDR3 DNA reads as TGCGCCAGCAGCTTGGGGCAGGCGGCCGGGGATCCCCAGCATTTT. It is translated as CASSLGQAAGDPQHF.

This clone has more than one count but fewer than ten. The rearrangement joins TRBV14 to TRBJ1-2; maybe TRBD1 (5 bases). Germline-derived CDR1 and CDR2 are SGHDN and FVKESK. V was trimmed by 1 base and J by 1 base, leaving 7 bases between them. CDR3 length: 14 residues. The CDR3 sequence is CASSQGRGNYGYTF. The CDR3 DNA is TGTGCCAGCAGCCAAGGAAGGGGTAACTATGGCTACACCTTC. Supplemented by reference TRBV14 and TRBJ1-2, the full variable domain reads EAGVTQFPSHSVIEKGQTVTLRCDPISGHDNLYWYRRVMGKEIKFLLHFVKESKQDESGMPNNRFLAERTGGTYSTLKVQPAELEDSGVYFCASSQGRGNYGYTFGSGTRLTVV.

The chain's CDR3 is CASSTTSGSYTGELFF. The CDR3 DNA sequence: TGCGCCAGCAGCACGACTAGCGGGAGTTACACCGGGGAGCTGTTTTTT. V is TRBV4-1 and J is TRBJ2-2; 12 nucleotides match TRBD2. CDR1 MGHRA and CDR2 YSYEKL come from the germline V gene. The CDR3 covers 16 residues. The ends lost 5 bases at V and 3 bases at J; junction bases unmatched: 4.

The genes are TRBV3-1 (or the pseudogene TRBV3-2) and TRBJ1-4, with 7 bases aligning to TRBD1. Unmatched junction bases numbered 14, after V lost 4 bases and J lost 6 bases. Per the germline V gene, CDR1 is LGHDT and CDR2 is YNNKEL (reference sequence). This CDR3 region has 17 residues. CDR3 loop: CASSPTPVAQGDEKLFF. CDR3 nucleotides: TGTGCCAGCAGCCCTACCCCCGTGGCCCAGGGGGATGAAAAACTGTTTTTT.

This chain uses TRBV3-1 (or the pseudogene TRBV3-2) with TRBJ2-7; D is unresolved. This CDR3 has 11 amino acids. Germline V gives CDR1 LGHDT, CDR2 YNNKEL (reference sequence). V was pared by 2 bases and J by 6 bases, with 5 bases between. CDR3 sequence: CASSQNREQYF. CDR3 nucleotide sequence: TGTGCCAGCAGCCAAAATCGCGAGCAGTACTTC.

The chain couples TRBV10-3 to TRBJ2-7; 9 bases fit TRBD2. The V and J ends lost 3 bases and 4 bases, in that order; junction bases with no gene match: 10. The germline V gene encodes CDR1 ENHRY and CDR2 SYGVKD. The CDR3 consists of 16 residues. CDR3 coding DNA: TGTGCCATCAGTGATATTTCGGCTAGCGGGGAGTACGAGCAGTACTTC. It codes for CAISDISASGEYEQYF.

This chain uses TRBV9 with TRBJ2-7; D might be TRBD2 (6 bases). The CDR3 is 13 residues long. Trimming shortened V by 3 bases and J by 3 bases, and 10 bases separated the two germline ends. Germline assignment: CDR1 SGDLS and CDR2 YYNGEE. The CDR3 DNA is TGTGCCAGCAGCGGGGGTAGCGGCTACGAGCAGTACTTC. Amino acids: CASSGGSGYEQYF.

The chain has TRBV24-1 and TRBJ2-3, with 9 bases lining up with TRBD2. CDR1 and CDR2 from the germline V gene are KGHDR and SFDVKD. The CDR3 covers 17 residues. With 0 bases clipped from V and 2 bases from J, the junction kept 5 bases outside the gene matches. CDR3 protein: CATSDLYPSGVTDTQYF. CDR3 DNA: TGTGCCACCAGTGATTTGTATCCTAGCGGGGTCACAGATACGCAGTATTTT.

V gene TRBV5-1 combines with J gene TRBJ1-4; TRBD1 matches at 7 bases. V lost 4 bases, J lost 0 bases, and 3 bases stayed unmatched. The CDR3 is made up of 15 amino acids. From germline, CDR1 is SGHRS and CDR2 YFSETQ. The CDR3 coding sequence is TGCGCCAGCAGCGTCGGGACAGCAACTAATGAAAAACTGTTTTTT. Amino acids: CASSVGTATNEKLFF.

V gene TRBV28 combines with J gene TRBJ2-3; the match to TRBD2 covers 8 bases. Trimming removed 5 bases from V and 2 bases from J; junction bases left unmatched: 12. Germline values: CDR1 MDHEN, CDR2 SYDVKM. The CDR3 spans 17 residues. Here the CDR3 reads CASSPAGDNPYTDTQYF. CDR3 bases: TGTGCCAGCAGTCCAGCGGGGGACAACCCCTACACAGATACGCAGTATTTT.

The V gene is TRBV9, the J gene TRBJ2-5; 9 bases map to TRBD1. The CDR3 loop spans 15 amino acids. V gave up 3 bases and J gave up 2 bases; unmatched junction bases: 5. Germline V CDR1 and CDR2: SGDLS, YYNGEE. The CDR3 DNA sequence: TGTGCCAGCAGCGGCCAGGGACAGGGTCAAGAGACCCAGTACTTC. Residues: CASSGQGQGQETQYF.

This chain joins TRBV2 and TRBJ1-1, with D hard to call. Trimming took off 9 bases at V and 7 bases at J, with 15 bases between the two ends. CDR1 and CDR2 from the germline V gene are SNHLY and FYNNEI. This CDR3 has 12 residues. CDR3 in DNA: TGTGCCAGTTCAGCGTGGTTTGTTGAAGCTTTCTTT. The encoded protein is CASSAWFVEAFF.

The V gene is TRBV6-2 or TRBV6-3, the J gene TRBJ1-1; D is unclear. Germline V CDR1 and CDR2: MNHEY, SVGEGT. V was clipped by 6 bases and J by 3 bases, with 14 bases between them. The CDR3 is 14 residues long. The CDR3 DNA is TGTGCCAGCAGCCGACGGGGTGTCGACACTGAAGCTTTCTTT. This translates into CASSRRGVDTEAFF.

This rearrangement joins TRBV2 to TRBJ1-4; D may be TRBD1 (6 bases). The CDR3 is made up of 14 amino acids. CDR1 SNHLY and CDR2 FYNNEI come from the germline V gene. Trimming shortened V by 5 bases and J by 5 bases, and 12 bases separated the two germline ends. CDR3 sequence (DNA): TGTGCCAGCAGTAGGGGGGGGTCGAATGAAAAACTGTTTTTT. This gives the protein CASSRGGSNEKLFF.

This rearrangement joins TRBV6-6 to TRBJ1-1; possibly TRBD1 for D (5 bases). Trimming left V 6 bases short and J 5 bases short, with 22 bases between. Per the germline V gene, CDR1 is MNHNY and CDR2 is SVGAGI (reference sequence). This CDR3 comprises 16 residues. The CDR3 here is CASSPETALGRTEAFF. The CDR3, as DNA: TGTGCCAGCAGCCCCGAGACAGCTTTAGGAAGGACTGAAGCTTTCTTT.

The chain carries TRBV10-2 and TRBJ1-1; unclear D gene. Trimming shortened V by 8 bases and J by 4 bases, and 11 bases separated the two germline ends. This CDR3 has 12 residues. In germline, CDR1 is WSHSY, CDR2 SAAADI. The CDR3 loop reads CASASSSTEAFF. The CDR3 DNA reads as TGCGCCAGCGCCTCTTCGAGCACTGAAGCTTTCTTT.

The chain uses TRBV3-1 (or the pseudogene TRBV3-2) and TRBJ1-4; 7 nucleotides agree with TRBD1. Germline V CDR1 and CDR2: LGHDT, YNNKEL (reference sequence). The CDR3 runs to 16 residues. Trimming removed 1 base from V and 8 bases from J; junction bases left unmatched: 10. CDR3 sequence: CASSQAVSDRTEKLFF. CDR3 nucleotides: TGTGCCAGCAGCCAAGCTGTGTCGGACAGGACGGAAAAACTGTTTTTT.

The chain couples TRBV6-2 or TRBV6-3 to TRBJ2-1; maybe TRBD1 (5 bases). The CDR3 sequence is 14 residues long. The V and J ends lost 4 bases and 12 bases respectively, with 19 bases between them. Germline V gene sequence: CDR1 MNHEY, CDR2 SVGEGT. This chain's CDR3 is CASSSLDQGSSQFF. The CDR3 nucleotides read TGTGCCAGCAGTTCCCTCGACCAGGGTTCTTCGCAGTTCTTC.